This TCR beta chain was sequenced during a study of PD-L1 blockade in urothelial cancer. For the study at large: Patients began atezolizumab, 1,200 mg intravenously every 3 weeks, in the mid-2010s.

Patient disease was locally advanced or metastatic urothelial carcinoma. Each patient gave between 1 and 8 samples of peripheral blood mononuclear cells, which were collected pretreatment and during treatment. Profiled with immunoSEQ multiplex PCR; TCRdb holds only in-frame clones, not every one. The sample consists of fewer than 45,000 clones, approximately 82% of them appearing once. CDR1 is SGHTA and CDR2 is FQGTGA in the germline V gene. The CDR3 sequence is 17 residues long. The trim removed 3 bases at V and 2 bases at J, leaving 10 bases unmatched. The J gene is TRBJ2-3, the V gene TRBV7-3, with 8 bases aligning to TRBD1. The sequence derives from a man between 65 and 85 years old with urothelial cancer. The sample in question was PBMCs, obtained around atezolizumab (anti-PD-L1) treatment. CDR3 sequence reads: CASSFQGATTLTDTQYF. Here the CDR3 DNA reads TGTGCCAGCAGCTTCCAGGGGGCGACAACCCTCACAGATACGCAGTATTTT.